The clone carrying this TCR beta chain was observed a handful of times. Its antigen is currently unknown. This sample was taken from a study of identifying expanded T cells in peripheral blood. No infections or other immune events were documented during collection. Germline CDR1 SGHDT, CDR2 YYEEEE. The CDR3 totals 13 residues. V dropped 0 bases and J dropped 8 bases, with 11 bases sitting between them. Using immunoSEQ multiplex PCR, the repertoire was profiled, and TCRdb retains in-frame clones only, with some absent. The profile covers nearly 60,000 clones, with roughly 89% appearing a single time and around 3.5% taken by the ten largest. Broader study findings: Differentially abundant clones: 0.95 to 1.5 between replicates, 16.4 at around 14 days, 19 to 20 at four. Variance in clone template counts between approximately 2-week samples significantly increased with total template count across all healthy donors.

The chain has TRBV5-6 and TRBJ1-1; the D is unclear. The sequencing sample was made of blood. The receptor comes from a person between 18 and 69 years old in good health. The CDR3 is CASSLATGREAFF. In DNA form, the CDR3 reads TGTGCCAGCAGCTTGGCCACTGGGAGAGAAGCTTTCTTT.